The clone carrying this T cell receptor (beta chain) came up a few times. TCRdb itself ran the 5' RACE reads through MiXCR, one entry per CDR3 protein. The repertoire holds 63,000 or so distinct CDR3 sequences, with around 15% as singletons. This record comes from a study of T cells of healthy individuals. CDR1 and CDR2 from the germline V gene are SEHNR and FQNEAQ (reference sequence). Trimming stripped 5 bases from V and 0 bases from J, with 11 bases between. The CDR3 runs to 15 residues. The rearrangement links TRBV7-9 to TRBJ1-3; D might be TRBD1 (6 bases). The source is a human donor in good health. CDR3 sequence: CASSETGISGNTIYF. The DNA of the CDR3 is TGTGCCAGCAGCGAAACAGGGATCTCTGGAAACACCATATATTTT.